Listed below are T cell receptor beta chains from one sample, sequenced in a study of blood T cell repertoires in COVID-19. Sequenced by immunoSEQ multiplex PCR; TCRdb stores in-frame clones only, minus some. The sample has some 150,000 clones, around 84% seen once. Specimen: peripheral blood. These receptors all stem from a woman aged 45-59 years in a cohort sampled during active or convalescent COVID-19. The CDR3 runs from the conserved cysteine through the conserved F or W. The D gene is left open where the match is weak. A row's size may be missing; if present it is once, few, many or a size class.

clone size: -; J gene: TRBJ1-1; V gene: TRBV7-2; D gene: TRBD1; CDR3 DNA: TGTGCCAGCAGCTTAGCGACAGGGGAGGTAACTGAAGCTTTCTTT; CDR3 protein: CASSLATGEVTEAFF
clone size: -; J gene: TRBJ1-2; V gene: TRBV18; D gene: TRBD1; CDR3 DNA: TGTGCCAGCTCACCAGGGACAGGGGCCGATGGCTACACCTTC; CDR3 protein: CASSPGTGADGYTF
clone size: -; J gene: TRBJ2-7; V gene: TRBV10-1; D gene: -; CDR3 DNA: TGCGCCAGCAGTGAAGGGAGACCCGGGACCTACGAGCAGTACTTC; CDR3 protein: CASSEGRPGTYEQYF
clone size: -; J gene: TRBJ1-4; V gene: TRBV11-2; D gene: -; CDR3 DNA: TGTGCCAGCAGCTTAGGCCGCCGGTATGAAAAACTGTTTTTT; CDR3 protein: CASSLGRRYEKLFF
clone size: -; J gene: TRBJ2-7; V gene: TRBV7-2; D gene: TRBD1; CDR3 DNA: TGTGCCAGCAGCTTAGGACAGGGGCGAACCTACGAGCAGTACTTC; CDR3 protein: CASSLGQGRTYEQYF
clone size: -; J gene: TRBJ1-5; V gene: TRBV3-1/TRBV3-2; D gene: TRBD1; CDR3 DNA: TGTGCCAGCAGCGTCGGGACAGGGGGCGGTCAGCCCCAGCATTTT; CDR3 protein: CASSVGTGGGQPQHF
clone size: -; J gene: TRBJ1-5; V gene: TRBV30; D gene: -; CDR3 DNA: TGTGCCTGGAGTCTAAGTAGCAATCAGCCCCAGCATTTT; CDR3 protein: CAWSLSSNQPQHF
clone size: -; J gene: TRBJ1-1; V gene: TRBV29-1; D gene: TRBD1; CDR3 DNA: TGCAGCGTTGAGGGACAGGGTAACACTGAAGCTTTCTTT; CDR3 protein: CSVEGQGNTEAFF
clone size: once; J gene: TRBJ1-2; V gene: TRBV6-5; D gene: TRBD1; CDR3 DNA: TGTGCCAGCAGCCCGACAGGGATTAGCTATGGCTACACCTTC; CDR3 protein: CASSPTGISYGYTF
clone size: -; J gene: TRBJ2-3; V gene: TRBV5-6; D gene: TRBD1; CDR3 DNA: TGTGCCGGAAAACAGGGGGCGAGGGATACGCAGTATTTT; CDR3 protein: CAGKQGARDTQYF
clone size: -; J gene: TRBJ2-6; V gene: TRBV19; D gene: -; CDR3 DNA: TGTGCCAGTAGGGGAGGTCGCTCTGGGGCCAACGTCCTGACTTTC; CDR3 protein: CASRGGRSGANVLTF
clone size: -; J gene: TRBJ1-5; V gene: TRBV5-5; D gene: TRBD1; CDR3 DNA: TGTGCCAGCAGCCCCCAGGGGGCGGGCAATCAGCCCCAGCATTTT; CDR3 protein: CASSPQGAGNQPQHF
clone size: -; J gene: TRBJ2-7; V gene: TRBV30; D gene: -; CDR3 DNA: TGTGCCTGGAGCGAAGGGGTAAGGCAGTACTTC; CDR3 protein: CAWSEGVRQYF
clone size: -; J gene: TRBJ2-3; V gene: TRBV25-1; D gene: -; CDR3 DNA: TGTGCCAGCATTGCGGCCTACACAGATACGCAGTATTTT; CDR3 protein: CASIAAYTDTQYF
clone size: -; J gene: TRBJ2-1; V gene: TRBV24-1; D gene: TRBD2; CDR3 DNA: TGTGCCACCAGTGGGGCTAGCGGGGGTGGGGAGCAGTTCTTC; CDR3 protein: CATSGASGGGEQFF
clone size: -; J gene: TRBJ1-2; V gene: TRBV19; D gene: TRBD1; CDR3 DNA: TGTGCCAGTAGTACCACCGGGACAGGGGGCCCTCGGGGCTATGGCTACACCTTC; CDR3 protein: CASSTTGTGGPRGYGYTF
clone size: -; J gene: TRBJ2-7; V gene: TRBV7-9; D gene: TRBD2; CDR3 DNA: TGTGCCAGCACCCCGACTAGCGGGGGGGCGTACGAGCAGTACTTC; CDR3 protein: CASTPTSGGAYEQYF
clone size: once; J gene: TRBJ1-1; V gene: TRBV30; D gene: -; CDR3 DNA: TGTGCCTGGAGTGTAGCGGAGGGCACTGAAGCTTTCTTT; CDR3 protein: CAWSVAEGTEAFF
clone size: -; J gene: TRBJ2-2; V gene: TRBV6-5; D gene: -; CDR3 DNA: TGTGCCAGCAGTTACTCGGGAGAATCCGGGGAGCTGTTTTTT; CDR3 protein: CASSYSGESGELFF
clone size: -; J gene: TRBJ1-6; V gene: TRBV7-9; D gene: -; CDR3 DNA: TGTGCCAGCAGCTCCCCTCCGGCACCCCTCCACTTT; CDR3 protein: CASSSPPAPLHF
clone size: -; J gene: TRBJ1-1; V gene: TRBV7-8; D gene: TRBD1; CDR3 DNA: TGTGCCAGCAGCTTGGGACAGTTGAACACTGAAGCTTTCTTT; CDR3 protein: CASSLGQLNTEAFF
clone size: -; J gene: TRBJ1-6; V gene: TRBV27; D gene: TRBD1; CDR3 DNA: TGTGCCAGCAGTTTAGACAGGGGAGTTTCACCCCTCCACTTT; CDR3 protein: CASSLDRGVSPLHF